The clone carrying this TCR beta chain was seen at least ten times. Its antigen remains unidentified. The CDR3 is 17 amino acids. Germline assignment: CDR1 MNHEY and CDR2 SMNVEV (reference sequence). V was clipped by 2 bases and J by 3 bases, with 17 bases between them. Time point indicated: persistent/refractory GD, antithyroid drugs over 5 years with positive TRAb. With RNA extracted from PBMCs as input, the TCR library was made. Staff took roughly 9.1 milliliters of peripheral blood and put it into EDTA tubes. These data belong to a study of regulatory T cells in long-lasting Graves disease. Points from the study as a whole: Persistent patients had more shared public clonotypes (under 3,000) than new patients (approximately 970). Repertoires from persistent disease leaned toward TRBV28, TRBJ1-2 and TRBJ2-5.

To make TCR beta libraries, researchers used iRepertoire HTBI primers and Arm-PCR of CDR3 regions. TCRdb reanalysed the multiplex PCR reads using MiXCR and keeps one entry per CDR3 protein. Altogether about 470,000 distinct CDR3 sequences are present, around 20% being singletons, with the ten largest covering 7% to 9.5%. This chain connects TRBV27 to TRBJ1-5; maybe TRBD1 (6 bases). The origin of this receptor is a female donor with Graves disease. The material sequenced was peripheral blood mononuclear cells (PBMCs), taken when the disease was refractory, from a patient treated with antithyroid drugs. The CDR3 region has the DNA TGTGCCAGCAGTTTAGGCCCCCTCAGACAGGCCAATCAGCCCCAGCATTTT. It is translated as CASSLGPLRQANQPQHF.